Here is one T cell receptor beta chain with its context. Authors' analysis steps: Estimation of nucleated cell counts relied on the amplification of reference gene primers. Produced via immunoSEQ multiplex PCR; TCRdb's table is partial and in-frame only. From that table come the V and J calls and clone size; the DNA was used to work out D and trimming. The table lists fewer than 700,000 clones, around nine tenths of them singletons. This entry is derived from a study of blood T cell repertoires in COVID-19. Study at large: From T cells, B-cell-depleted T cells, or PBMCs came the material, which was cDNA or gDNA.

From germline, CDR1 is SGDLS and CDR2 YYNGEE. The V end lost 0 bases, the J end lost 5 bases, and 17 bases lay between the germline ends. This CDR3 has 16 residues. The source material was peripheral blood. This clonotype was sampled from a woman aged 45-65 years with COVID-19, enrolled during active disease. The rearrangement joins TRBV9 to TRBJ1-1; a weak D match, TRBD1 (6 bases). The CDR3 DNA sequence: TGTGCCAGCAGCGTAGTAGGCGGGGGCTCGGGAACTGAAGCTTTCTTT. It codes for CASSVVGGGSGTEAFF.